This is a list of T cell receptor beta chains from one sample in a study of T cells in localized non-small cell lung cancer. TCRdb keeps only in-frame clones here, not all; method: immunoSEQ multiplex PCR. The repertoire holds roughly 48,000 clones, with roughly 80% as singletons. Sequences were derived from peripheral blood, sampled before any cancer treatment. The receptors were gathered from a man between 40 and 70 years old with stage I squamous cell lung carcinoma. Each CDR3 is given with its conserved first and last residue. Fields, in order: V gene, J gene, clone size, D gene, CDR3 protein, CDR3 DNA. The D gene is left open where the match is weak. Clone size is stated in some rows and not others, as once, few, many or a class when expanded.

TRBV5-1,TRBJ2-2,-,-,CASSNAGELFF,TGCGCCAGCAGCAACGCCGGGGAGCTGTTTTTT
TRBV7-8,TRBJ1-2,-,-,CASSLEFGGNYGYTF,TGTGCCAGCAGCTTAGAGTTTGGGGGAAACTATGGCTACACCTTC
TRBV2,TRBJ1-6,-,-,CASSERVLRPLHF,TGTGCCAGCAGCGAACGGGTTCTTAGGCCTCTCCACTTT
TRBV28,TRBJ2-2,-,-,CASSLGQNTGELFF,TGTGCCAGCAGTCTGGGACAGAACACCGGGGAGCTGTTTTTT
TRBV5-3,TRBJ2-7,once,TRBD1,CARSAGQGPYEQYF,TGTGCCAGAAGCGCCGGACAGGGTCCCTACGAGCAGTACTTC
TRBV6-1,TRBJ1-2,-,-,CASSEPRVRYGYTF,TGTGCCAGCAGTGAACCCAGGGTGAGGTATGGCTACACCTTC
TRBV6-5,TRBJ2-2,-,-,CASRTRRGELFF,TGTGCCAGCCGTACTAGACGCGGGGAGCTGTTTTTT
TRBV7-2,TRBJ1-1,-,TRBD1,CASSGTGAGEAFF,TGTGCCAGCAGCGGCACAGGGGCTGGAGAAGCTTTCTTT
TRBV7-7,TRBJ2-5,-,-,CASSLGGDRQETQYF,TGTGCTAGCAGCTTAGGAGGGGACAGACAAGAGACCCAGTACTTC
TRBV5-4,TRBJ1-5,-,-,CASSLGGGLSNQPQHF,TGTGCCAGCAGCTTGGGAGGGGGGCTGAGCAATCAGCCCCAGCATTTT